Given below is one T cell receptor beta chain in context. What it binds is unknown. CDR1 and CDR2 (germline): SGHRS, YFSETQ. V gave up 4 bases and J gave up 0 bases, with 13 bases separating them. This CDR3 has 16 amino acids. This sample stems from a study of T cell responses to AZD1222 COVID-19 vaccine. Study results and caveats: Possibly, clonal diversity was underestimated; donors were largely white British and included more females. Close to half of all spike-specific TCRs reportedly target regions of the variants that are unmutated. Following two doses of AZD1222, Spike-specific TCR breadth and depth rose.

The assay was immunoSEQ multiplex PCR, and TCRdb's table has in-frame clones only and misses some. The table lists about 99,000 clones, 87% of them singletons. This specimen consisted of peripheral blood, obtained on day 0 of AZD1222 vaccination. The chain links TRBV5-1 to TRBJ2-2; D not certain. The clonotype originates from an adult in good health. CDR3 sequence: CASSPVGFANTGELFF. For the CDR3, the DNA is TGCGCCAGCAGCCCGGTTGGGTTCGCGAACACCGGGGAGCTGTTTTTT.